These 19 T cell receptor beta chains were sequenced from one sample in a study of identical twins. Via MiXCR, TCRdb re-called the 5' RACE reads, giving one row per CDR3 protein. This table holds 1,800,000 or so distinct CDR3 sequences, around a third found once. The specimen was cord blood. These receptors were taken from a newborn girl in good health.

The chain combines TRBV6-5 with TRBJ1-6; TRBD1 matches 10 bases. This CDR3 has 14 residues. Germline lookup yields CDR1 MNHEY and CDR2 SVGAGI. Trimming cost V 7 bases and J 9 bases; bases outside gene matches: 6. The CDR3 loop reads CASTKGQGVSPLHF. The CDR3, as DNA: TGTGCCAGCACCAAAGGACAGGGGGTTTCACCCCTCCACTTT.

On this clonotype itself: A much larger clone lies one base from this, so it may be a read error. The V and J genes are TRBV10-3 and TRBJ2-5; D possibly uses TRBD1 or TRBD2 (5 bases each). The CDR3 sequence is 12 residues long. The ends were cut back, 2 bases at V and 11 bases at J, with 12 bases in the middle. Germline CDR1 is ENHRY and CDR2 is SYGVKD. This chain's CDR3 is CAISERGREQYF. CDR3 DNA: TGTGCCATCAGTGAGAGGGGACGAGAGCAGTACTTC.

The V call is TRBV24-1, the J call TRBJ2-1; 8 nucleotides align to TRBD1. With V trimmed by 12 bases and J by 9 bases, 18 bases remained unmatched. The germline V gene encodes CDR1 KGHDR and CDR2 SFDVKD. The CDR3 totals 15 residues. CDR3 loop: CALPGQGAEVGEQFF. CDR3 DNA sequence: TGTGCCCTTCCAGGCCAGGGGGCCGAAGTGGGTGAGCAGTTCTTC.

The chain joins TRBV9 to TRBJ2-7, with TRBD1 matching over 10 bases. Germline V gene lookup returns CDR1 SGDLS and CDR2 YYNGEE. The CDR3 contains 16 residues. The J segment lost 3 bases and the V segment lost 0 bases, leaving 6 bases of the junction unmatched. Here the CDR3 DNA reads TGTGCCAGCAGCGTAGATTCCGGGACAGGGGTCTACGAGCAGTACTTC. This translates into CASSVDSGTGVYEQYF.

The chain has TRBV6-5 and TRBJ2-7; TRBD1 aligns across 8 bases. Per the germline V gene, CDR1 is MNHEY and CDR2 is SVGAGI. CDR3 size: 15 residues. V gave up 0 bases and J gave up 5 bases; unmatched junction bases: 6. The CDR3 nucleotides are TGTGCCAGCAGTTACTCGTGGACAGGGAAGAACGAGCAGTACTTC. It translates to CASSYSWTGKNEQYF.

This clonotype was seen a handful of times. The V gene is TRBV28, the J gene TRBJ2-3, with D unresolved. The germline V gene encodes CDR1 MDHEN and CDR2 SYDVKM. With 5 bases removed from V and 3 bases from J, the gap between germline ends came to 12 bases. The CDR3 is 14 residues long. DNA for the CDR3: TGTGCCAGCAGTCCCTCCTTAAAAACAGATACGCAGTATTTT. Its protein is CASSPSLKTDTQYF.

The sample holds a few counts of this clonotype. V gene TRBV5-1 combines with J gene TRBJ2-1; TRBD2 matches at 7 bases. The CDR3 covers 15 residues. J was trimmed by 8 bases and V by 0 bases; bases with no gene match: 8. Germline CDR1 reads SGHRS; CDR2 reads YFSETQ. This chain's CDR3 is CASSLVGGRTDEQFF. CDR3 sequence (DNA): TGCGCCAGCAGCTTGGTTGGCGGGAGAACGGATGAGCAGTTCTTC.

This sequence joins TRBV24-1 and TRBJ2-1; a possible D gene is TRBD2 (5 bases). This CDR3 comprises 15 residues. V was shortened by 0 bases and J by 6 bases, with 11 bases between the two germline ends. From germline, CDR1 is KGHDR and CDR2 SFDVKD. DNA for the CDR3: TGTGCCACCAGTGATTTGGTGCTAGCTATCAATGAGCAGTTCTTC. Its translation: CATSDLVLAINEQFF.

The chain carries TRBV2 and TRBJ2-5; TRBD2 agrees at 11 bases. There are 16 residues in the CDR3. Trimming took 4 bases from V and 11 from J; bases not matched to a gene: 15. Germline V gene sequence: CDR1 SNHLY, CDR2 FYNNEI. The CDR3 protein is CASSGLAGRLADEQYF. CDR3 bases: TGTGCCAGCAGTGGACTAGCGGGACGATTGGCGGATGAGCAGTACTTC. The complete variable domain, with remaining parts taken from reference TRBV2 and TRBJ2-5, reads EPEVTQTPSHQVTQMGQEVILRCVPISNHLYFYWYRQILGQKVEFLVSFYNNEISEKSEIFDDQFSVERPDGSNFTLKIRSTKLEDSAMYFCASSGLAGRLADEQYFGPGTRLLVL.

This clonotype was counted ten times or more. The chain combines TRBV11-2 with TRBJ2-7; no clear D. Deletions cut 0 bases from V and 3 bases from J, with 6 bases between. The germline gives CDR1 SGHAT, CDR2 FQNNGV. The CDR3 extends over 13 amino acids. The CDR3 nucleotides are TGTGCCAGCAGCTTAGATGTTATCTACGAGCAGTACTTC. Translation: CASSLDVIYEQYF.

This chain uses TRBV28 with TRBJ2-3; TRBD2 might be the D (5 bases). This CDR3 has 13 amino acids. V shed 5 bases and J shed 3 bases, with 9 bases lying between them. Germline loops: CDR1 MDHEN, CDR2 SYDVKM. The CDR3: CASSTGWTDTQYF. The CDR3 DNA reads as TGTGCCAGCAGTACGGGGTGGACAGATACGCAGTATTTT. Filled out from reference TRBV28 and TRBJ2-3, the complete variable domain reads DVKVTQSSRYLVKRTGEKVFLECVQDMDHENMFWYRQDPGLGLRLIYFSYDVKMKEKGDIPEGYSVSREKKERFSLILESASTNQTSMYLCASSTGWTDTQYFGPGTRLTVL.

Comment on this clonotype: Its ends do not fully match the called genes, so a read error is possible. The chain joins TRBV4-1 to TRBJ1-1; no reliable D call. Germline V gene lookup returns CDR1 MGHRA and CDR2 YSYEKL. The CDR3 totals 15 residues. The CDR3 DNA is TGCGCCAGCAGCCAACTTCCTCTAACGAACGCTGAAGCTTTCTTT. Translation: CASSQLPLTNAEAFF.

The chain couples TRBV3-1 to TRBJ2-6; D unresolved. Between the trimmed V and J ends, which lost 5 bases and 4 bases, there was a span of 9 bases. Germline V gene sequence: CDR1 LGHDT, CDR2 YNNKEL (reference sequence). CDR3 length equals 14 residues. CDR3 region: CASSFESGANVLTF. The DNA of the CDR3 is TGTGCCAGCAGCTTCGAATCCGGGGCCAACGTCCTGACTTTC.

V gene TRBV7-8 combines with J gene TRBJ1-2; 9 bases match TRBD1. Germline CDR1 and CDR2: SGHVS and FQNEAQ. The CDR3 extends over 14 amino acids. With 6 bases clipped from V and 8 bases from J, the junction kept 10 bases outside the gene matches. The CDR3, as DNA: TGTGCCAGCAGTTCCCGGACAGGGGCGAGGGGCTACACCTTC. Translated, it gives CASSSRTGARGYTF.

A few counts support this clonotype. The chain carries TRBV9 and TRBJ1-2; D is possibly TRBD1 (5 bases). The CDR3 spans 14 residues. From germline, CDR1 is SGDLS and CDR2 YYNGEE. Trimming left V 0 bases short and J 0 bases short, with 6 bases between. The DNA of the CDR3 is TGTGCCAGCAGCGTAGCGGGGGCTAACTATGGCTACACCTTC. Protein: CASSVAGANYGYTF.

Only a few counts were recorded for this clonotype. The chain has TRBV9 and TRBJ1-2, with TRBD1 as a possible D gene (5 bases). The V end was cut by 2 bases, the J end by 8 bases, with 13 bases between. This CDR3 comprises 13 residues. Per the germline V gene, CDR1 is SGDLS and CDR2 is YYNGEE. CDR3: CASSVSAGQGYTF. The CDR3 DNA reads as TGTGCCAGCAGCGTGTCGGCAGGGCAAGGCTACACCTTC.

The chain combines TRBV9 with TRBJ2-2, with 14 bases aligning to TRBD2. With V trimmed by 4 bases and J by 6 bases, 5 bases remained unmatched. The CDR3 contains 16 residues. The germline gives CDR1 SGDLS, CDR2 YYNGEE. The CDR3 region has the DNA TGTGCCAGCAGCCTCCGACTAGCGGGAGGGGCCGGGGAGCTGTTTTTT. Translation: CASSLRLAGGAGELFF.

This clonotype occurred a few times. This chain connects TRBV4-2 to TRBJ1-1; D might be TRBD1 (5 bases). The CDR3 is 15 amino acids. V was pared by 4 bases and J by 1 base, with 13 bases between. Germline CDR1 is LGHNA and CDR2 is YNFKEQ. The CDR3 DNA follows: TGTGCCAGCAGCCCCTACTCCGGGACGAACACTGAAGCTTTCTTT. Residues: CASSPYSGTNTEAFF.

Comments on this clonotype: An end of the junction does not agree with germline; a read error may underlie this. The rearrangement joins TRBV27 to TRBJ2-7; 11 positions agree with TRBD1. This CDR3 region has 15 residues. Germline lookup yields CDR1 MNHEY and CDR2 SMNVEV (reference sequence). This CDR3 reads CASRGDRGASYVQYF. The CDR3 bases are TGTGCCAGCAGAGGGGACAGGGGGGCTTCCTACGTGCAGTACTTC.